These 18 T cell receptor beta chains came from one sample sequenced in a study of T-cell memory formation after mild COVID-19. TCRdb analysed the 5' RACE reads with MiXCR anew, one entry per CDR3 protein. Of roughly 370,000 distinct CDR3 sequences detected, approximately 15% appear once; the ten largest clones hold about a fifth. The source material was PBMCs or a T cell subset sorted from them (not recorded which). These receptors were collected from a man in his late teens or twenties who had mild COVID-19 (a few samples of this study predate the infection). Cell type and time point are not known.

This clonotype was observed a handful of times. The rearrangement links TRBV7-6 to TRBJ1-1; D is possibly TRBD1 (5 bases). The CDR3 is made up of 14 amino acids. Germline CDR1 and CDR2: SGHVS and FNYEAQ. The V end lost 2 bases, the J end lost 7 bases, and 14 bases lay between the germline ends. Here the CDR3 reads CASSLSMRGGEAFF. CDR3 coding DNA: TGTGCCAGCAGCTTAAGTATGAGGGGAGGTGAAGCTTTCTTT.

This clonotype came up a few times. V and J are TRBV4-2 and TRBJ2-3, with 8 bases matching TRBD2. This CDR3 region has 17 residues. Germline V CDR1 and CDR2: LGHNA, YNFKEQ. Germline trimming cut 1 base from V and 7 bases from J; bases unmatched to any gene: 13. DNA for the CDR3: TGTGCCAGCAGCCAAGGTTTTGGCGGGGGGTACGGGTATACGCAGTATTTT. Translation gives CASSQGFGGGYGYTQYF.

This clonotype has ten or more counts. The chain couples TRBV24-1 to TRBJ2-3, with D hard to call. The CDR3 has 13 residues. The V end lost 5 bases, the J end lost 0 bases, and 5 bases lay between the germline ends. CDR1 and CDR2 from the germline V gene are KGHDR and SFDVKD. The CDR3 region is CATSAGSTDTQYF. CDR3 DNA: TGTGCCACCAGTGCCGGGAGCACAGATACGCAGTATTTT.

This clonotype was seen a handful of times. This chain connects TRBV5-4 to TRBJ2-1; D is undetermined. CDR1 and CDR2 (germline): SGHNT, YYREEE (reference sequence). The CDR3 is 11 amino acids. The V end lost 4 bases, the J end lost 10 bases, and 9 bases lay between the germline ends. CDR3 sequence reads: CASSELREQFF. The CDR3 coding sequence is TGTGCCAGCAGCGAGCTTCGCGAGCAGTTCTTC.

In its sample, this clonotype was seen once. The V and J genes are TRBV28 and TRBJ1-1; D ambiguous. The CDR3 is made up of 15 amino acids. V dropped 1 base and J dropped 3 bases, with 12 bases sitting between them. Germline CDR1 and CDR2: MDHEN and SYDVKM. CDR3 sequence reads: CASSLYPGLYTEAFF. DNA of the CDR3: TGTGCCAGCAGTTTATACCCAGGACTCTACACTGAAGCTTTCTTT. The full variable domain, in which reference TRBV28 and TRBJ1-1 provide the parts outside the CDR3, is DVKVTQSSRYLVKRTGEKVFLECVQDMDHENMFWYRQDPGLGLRLIYFSYDVKMKEKGDIPEGYSVSREKKERFSLILESASTNQTSMYLCASSLYPGLYTEAFFGQGTRLTVV.

CDR3 DNA: TGCAGTGCAAACAGTGGGAGCTCCTACGAGCAGTACGTC. It encodes CSANSGSSYEQYV. This chain uses TRBV20-1 with TRBJ2-7, with a possible D match to TRBD2 (5 bases). CDR1 and CDR2 from the germline V gene are DFQATT and SNEGSKA (reference sequence). The CDR3 spans 13 residues. Between the trimmed V and J ends, which lost 6 bases and 0 bases, there was a span of 12 bases.

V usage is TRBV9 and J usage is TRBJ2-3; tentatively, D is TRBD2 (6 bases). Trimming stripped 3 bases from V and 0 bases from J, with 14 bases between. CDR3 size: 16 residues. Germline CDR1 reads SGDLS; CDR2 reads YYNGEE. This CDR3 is CASSASRGTSTDTQYF. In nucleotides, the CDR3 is TGTGCCAGCAGCGCTTCCCGGGGGACTAGCACAGATACGCAGTATTTT. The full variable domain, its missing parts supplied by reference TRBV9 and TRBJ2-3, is DSGVTQTPKHLITATGQRVTLRCSPRSGDLSVYWYQQSLDQGLQFLIQYYNGEERAKGNILERFSAQQFPDLHSELNLSSLELGDSALYFCASSASRGTSTDTQYFGPGTRLTVL.

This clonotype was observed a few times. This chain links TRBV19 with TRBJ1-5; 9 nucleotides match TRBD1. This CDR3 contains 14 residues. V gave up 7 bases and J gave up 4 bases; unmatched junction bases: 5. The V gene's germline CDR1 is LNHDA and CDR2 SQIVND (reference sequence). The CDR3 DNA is TGTGCCAGTACCGTGGGACAGGGTAATCAGCCCCAGCATTTT. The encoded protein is CASTVGQGNQPQHF.

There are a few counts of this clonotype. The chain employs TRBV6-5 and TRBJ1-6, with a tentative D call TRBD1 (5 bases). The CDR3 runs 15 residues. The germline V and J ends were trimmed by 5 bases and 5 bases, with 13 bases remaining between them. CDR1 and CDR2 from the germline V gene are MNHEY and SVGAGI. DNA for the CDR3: TGTGCCAGCAGTGAAACTACAGGAGATAATTCACCCCTCCACTTT. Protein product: CASSETTGDNSPLHF.

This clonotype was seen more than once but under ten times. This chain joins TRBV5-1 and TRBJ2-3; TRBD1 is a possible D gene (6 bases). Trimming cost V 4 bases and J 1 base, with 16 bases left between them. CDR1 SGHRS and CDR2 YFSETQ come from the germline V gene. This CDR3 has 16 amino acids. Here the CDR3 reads CASSPGQTDGTDTQYF. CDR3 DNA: TGCGCCAGCAGCCCCGGACAGACTGACGGCACAGATACGCAGTATTTT.

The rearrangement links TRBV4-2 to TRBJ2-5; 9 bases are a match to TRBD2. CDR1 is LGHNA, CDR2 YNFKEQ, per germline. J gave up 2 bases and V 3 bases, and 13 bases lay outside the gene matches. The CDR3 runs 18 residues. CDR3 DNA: TGTGCCAGCAGCCAGAATCCGAGCTCGGCGGGGGGGCAAGAGACCCAGTACTTC. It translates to CASSQNPSSAGGQETQYF.

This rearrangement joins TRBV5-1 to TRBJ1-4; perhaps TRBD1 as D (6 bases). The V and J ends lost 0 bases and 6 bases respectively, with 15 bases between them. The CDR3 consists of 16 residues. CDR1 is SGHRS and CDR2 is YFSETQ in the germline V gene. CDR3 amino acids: CASSLDRAAAHEKLFF. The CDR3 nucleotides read TGCGCCAGCAGCTTGGACAGGGCGGCAGCCCATGAAAAACTGTTTTTT.

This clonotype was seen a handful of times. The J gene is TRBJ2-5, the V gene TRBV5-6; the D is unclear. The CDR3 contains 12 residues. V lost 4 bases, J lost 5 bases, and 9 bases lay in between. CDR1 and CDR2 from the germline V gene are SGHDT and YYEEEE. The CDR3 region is CASSRNEETQYF. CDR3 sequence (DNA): TGTGCCAGCAGCCGGAACGAGGAGACCCAGTACTTC.

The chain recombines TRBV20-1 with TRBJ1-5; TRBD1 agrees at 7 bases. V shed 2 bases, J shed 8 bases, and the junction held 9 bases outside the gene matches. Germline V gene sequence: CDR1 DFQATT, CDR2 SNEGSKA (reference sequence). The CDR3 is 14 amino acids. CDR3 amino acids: CSARRTGGNEPQHF. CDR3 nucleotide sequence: TGCAGTGCTAGAAGGACAGGAGGGAATGAGCCCCAGCATTTT.

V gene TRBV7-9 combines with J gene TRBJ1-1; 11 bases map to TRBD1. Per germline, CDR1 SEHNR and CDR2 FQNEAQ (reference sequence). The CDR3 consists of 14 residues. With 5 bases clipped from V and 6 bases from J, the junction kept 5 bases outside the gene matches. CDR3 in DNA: TGTGCCAGCAGCATGGACAGGGGGCTCTCTGAAGCTTTCTTT. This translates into CASSMDRGLSEAFF.

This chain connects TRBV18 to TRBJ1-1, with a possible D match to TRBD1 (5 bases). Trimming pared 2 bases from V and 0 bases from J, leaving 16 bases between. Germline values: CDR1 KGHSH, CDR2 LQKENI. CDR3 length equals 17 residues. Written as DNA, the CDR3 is TGTGCCAGCTCACCAGTGGCTGGGGGTTTTGTGAACACTGAAGCTTTCTTT. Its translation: CASSPVAGGFVNTEAFF.

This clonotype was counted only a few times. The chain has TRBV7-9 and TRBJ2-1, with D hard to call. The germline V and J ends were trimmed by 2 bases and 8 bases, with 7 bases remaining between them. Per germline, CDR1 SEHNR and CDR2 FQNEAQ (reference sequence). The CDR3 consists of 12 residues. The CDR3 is CASSLIPHEQFF. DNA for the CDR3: TGTGCCAGCAGCTTAATCCCGCATGAGCAGTTCTTC.

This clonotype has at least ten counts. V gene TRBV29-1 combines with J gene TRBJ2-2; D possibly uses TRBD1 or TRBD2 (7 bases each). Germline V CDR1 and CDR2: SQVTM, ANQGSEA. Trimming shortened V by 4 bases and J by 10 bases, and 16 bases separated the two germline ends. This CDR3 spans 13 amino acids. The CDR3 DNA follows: TGCAGCGTTGCAGGGGGGGGTTCCGAGGAGCTGTTTTTT. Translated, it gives CSVAGGGSEELFF.